Reported below is one TCR beta chain. From blood CD8+ and CD4+ T cells, the TCR beta chain was sequenced. The study used treatment-naive patients who had stable or active relapsing-remitting disease as multiple sclerosis controls. In contrast to the negatively isolated CD8+ and CD4+ T cells, TEMRA cells were FACS-enriched. These data originate in a study of CD8 T cells in Susac syndrome. This CDR3 is 13 amino acids long. CDR1 MNHEY and CDR2 SMNVEV come from the germline V gene (reference sequence). V lost 3 bases and J lost 6, with 9 bases in between. RNA in amounts of about 0.5 to 1 ug was reverse transcribed with random hexamers. By means of immunoSEQ multiplex PCR, TCR beta CDR3 spanning 54 Vbeta and 13 Jbeta underwent amplification. TCRdb re-derived calls from the immunoSEQ multiplex PCR reads in MiXCR, one entry per CDR3 protein. This table holds about 300,000 distinct CDR3 sequences, roughly 90% found once.

Material for sequencing was CD8+ T cells from PBMCs. This rearrangement joins TRBV27 to TRBJ1-5, with D perhaps matching TRBD1 (6 bases). The TCR was taken from a human donor with multiple sclerosis. The CDR3 loop is CASSLGAGQPQHF. The CDR3 nucleotides are TGTGCCAGCAGTTTGGGGGCAGGTCAGCCCCAGCATTTT.